The rows below give T cell receptor beta chains drawn from one sample of a study of blood T cell repertoires in COVID-19. TCRdb's table, derived via immunoSEQ multiplex PCR, lists solely in-frame clones and lacks some. This sample has about 280,000 clones; about 83% occur once, and the top ten carry approximately 5.7%. Sequencing was done on a sample of PBMCs or T cells enriched from blood (not recorded which). The receptors here all came from a woman aged 40 to 55 who had recovered from COVID-19. Both conserved end residues are part of each CDR3. The order of the fields is D gene, J gene, clone size, V gene, CDR3 DNA, CDR3 protein. A D gene is named only where the DNA matches it firmly. Expanded clones are given a class, and other clones once, few, many or no size at all.

. TRBJ2-3 few TRBV11-2 TGTGCCAGCAGTTATACAGATACGCAGTATTTT CASSYTDTQYF
TRBD2 TRBJ2-7 . TRBV28 TGTGCCAGCAGTTTAGGAGGGAGGGCAGGAAGGGAGCAGTACTTC CASSLGGRAGREQYF
TRBD2 TRBJ2-1 . TRBV4-2 TGTGCCAGCTCACGGACATTCGGGACTAGCGGGAGTTCCCCCTACAATGAGCAGTTCTTC CASSRTFGTSGSSPYNEQFF
TRBD2 TRBJ2-7 few TRBV18 TGTGCCAGCTCACCACAGGCCGGGACTAGCGCCTACGAGCAGTACTTC CASSPQAGTSAYEQYF
. TRBJ2-3 . TRBV28 TGTGCCAGCAGTTTACTAGTCACAGATACGCAGTATTTT CASSLLVTDTQYF
TRBD1 TRBJ1-2 . TRBV18 TGTGCCAGCTCCCCCGGGCCCGGGACAGGGCCCAACTATGGCTACACCTTC CASSPGPGTGPNYGYTF
. TRBJ2-1 . TRBV7-2 TGTGCCAGCAGCTTACTTGGCTTCTCCAATGAGCAGTTCTTC CASSLLGFSNEQFF
TRBD2 TRBJ2-7 . TRBV3-1/TRBV3-2 TGTGCCAGCAGCCCGAGGACTAGCGGGTTCCCCTACGAGCAGTACTTC CASSPRTSGFPYEQYF
. TRBJ2-3 . TRBV4-1 TGCGCCAGCAGCCTACCGCAGGATCCCACCTATAGCACAGATACGCAGTATTTT CASSLPQDPTYSTDTQYF
. TRBJ2-3 . TRBV7-9 TGTGCCAGCAGCTTGGCAATAGATACGCAGTATTTT CASSLAIDTQYF
. TRBJ2-3 . TRBV6-2/TRBV6-3 TGTGCCAGCAGTTTCGTGGGGCGGGATACGCAGTATTTT CASSFVGRDTQYF
. TRBJ1-1 . TRBV9 TGTGCCAGCAGCGTAGCGTTGGGGGGAGGGGACACTGAAGCTTTCTTT CASSVALGGGDTEAFF
. TRBJ2-1 . TRBV28 TGTGCCAGCAGGATGATCGGCCGACAGACCTACAATGAGCAGTTCTTC CASRMIGRQTYNEQFF
. TRBJ1-1 . TRBV28 TGTGCCAGCAGTTCAACAGGGTTAGGGGCTTTCTTT CASSSTGLGAFF
. TRBJ2-2 . TRBV5-1 TGCGCCAGCAGCTTGGATGGTGGGCCCGGGGAGCTGTTTTTT CASSLDGGPGELFF
. TRBJ2-2 . TRBV2 TGTGCCAGCAGAACCGGGAGAAGGGACACCGGGGAGCTGTTTTTT CASRTGRRDTGELFF
. TRBJ1-2 once TRBV27 TGTGCCAGCAGTTTAGAGGGTGGCTATGGCTACACCTTC CASSLEGGYGYTF
. TRBJ2-1 . TRBV5-1 TGCGCCAGCAGCTCTGATCCGCCGGGTGCCGGAAGGGGGAATGAGCAGTTCTTC CASSSDPPGAGRGNEQFF
. TRBJ2-3 . TRBV7-9 TGTGCCAGCAGCCCCTCTCGGGGCACAGATACGCAGTATTTT CASSPSRGTDTQYF
. TRBJ2-7 . TRBV3-1/TRBV3-2 TGTGCCAGCAGCCAGGGCTTGGACAGCCCGTACTTC CASSQGLDSPYF
TRBD1 TRBJ1-2 few TRBV5-1 TGCGCCAGCAGCTTAGACCAGGGGGCCTTTGGTAAATTC CASSLDQGAFGKF
. TRBJ2-1 few TRBV7-2 TGTGCCAGCAGTTCGAGGGTGAGGGATAGGGTATACAATGAGCAGTTCTTC CASSSRVRDRVYNEQFF
TRBD2 TRBJ2-1 . TRBV7-2 TGTGCCAGCAGCCCCCCCGGGACTAGCGGCTACAATGAGCAGTTCTTC CASSPPGTSGYNEQFF
TRBD2 TRBJ2-2 few TRBV29-1 TGCAGCGTTTGGACTAGCGGGAGGGCCTCCGGGGAGCTGTTTTTT CSVWTSGRASGELFF
. TRBJ1-3 . TRBV24-1 TGTGCCCCCATCGACTGGACTGGAAACACCATATATTTT CAPIDWTGNTIYF
TRBD2 TRBJ2-1 . TRBV28 TGTGCCAGCAGTTTACTAGCGGGAGACAATGAGCAGTTCTTC CASSLLAGDNEQFF
TRBD2 TRBJ2-1 . TRBV7-9 TGTGCCAGCAGCTTAACTAGCGGGAGGGTTAATGAGCAGTTCTTC CASSLTSGRVNEQFF
. TRBJ2-3 . TRBV7-2 TGTGCCAGCAGCCCCTGGGTTGGGGGCGTCGACGCAGATACGCAGTATTTT CASSPWVGGVDADTQYF
TRBD2 TRBJ2-7 . TRBV18 TGTGCCAGCTCACCACCGGGGTTCACTAGCGGATCCTACGAGCAGTACTTC CASSPPGFTSGSYEQYF
. TRBJ1-5 few TRBV28 TGTGCCAGCATCAACGGAGGGTTGGGCAATCAGCCCCAGCATTTT CASINGGLGNQPQHF
TRBD1 TRBJ2-1 . TRBV10-3 TGTGCCATCAGGAGTGGTGGGGGACAGGGGTTGAATGAGCAGTTCTTC CAIRSGGGQGLNEQFF
. TRBJ2-2 . TRBV2 TGTGCCAGCAGTGGGTTGTGGGGCCGGGAGCTGTTTTTT CASSGLWGRELFF
. TRBJ2-1 . TRBV7-2 TGTGCCAGCAGCTTATCAGCGGGTTCCTACAATGAGCAGTTCTTC CASSLSAGSYNEQFF
TRBD2 TRBJ2-1 . TRBV5-1 TGCGCCAGCAGCGCCGGGACTAGCGGGAGGGTCAATGAGCAGTTCTTC CASSAGTSGRVNEQFF
. TRBJ2-1 . TRBV5-8 TGTGCCAGCAGCTACGAGATCATCTCCTACAATGAGCAGTTCTTC CASSYEIISYNEQFF
. TRBJ1-4 once TRBV7-2 TGTGCCAGCAGCTTAGCTATCGGGGGGTTAAATGAAAAACTGTTTTTT CASSLAIGGLNEKLFF
. TRBJ2-7 . TRBV7-2 TGTGCCAGCGCGGGGATGTCGTACGAGCAGTACTTC CASAGMSYEQYF
. TRBJ2-5 . TRBV11-2 TGTGCCAGCAGATTTAAAGAGACCCAGTACTTC CASRFKETQYF
. TRBJ2-1 . TRBV14 TGTGCCAGCAGCCAAGCGGTTCTAGCCAGGGAGCAGTTCTTC CASSQAVLAREQFF
TRBD2 TRBJ2-3 . TRBV7-6 TGTGCCAGCAGCTTAGTAGGACTAGCGATAAGCACAGATACGCAGTATTTT CASSLVGLAISTDTQYF
. TRBJ1-5 once TRBV28 TGTGCCAGCAGCGTACAGGGAGACAATCAGCCCCAGCATTTT CASSVQGDNQPQHF
. TRBJ1-2 . TRBV6-5 TGTGCCAGCAGTACGCGACGGGATATGATTGGTGGCTACACCTTC CASSTRRDMIGGYTF
TRBD1 TRBJ2-1 . TRBV5-1 TGCGCCAGCAGCTTGTCCGGGACAGGGGACAATGAGCAGTTCTTC CASSLSGTGDNEQFF
. TRBJ1-5 . TRBV7-8 TGTGCCAGCACAAACCACCCCAGGGAGGGATATAGCAATCAGCCCCAGCATTTT CASTNHPREGYSNQPQHF
. TRBJ2-5 . TRBV18 TGTGCCAGCTCACCCCAGGCGGGCTCGGAGGAGACCCAGTACTTC CASSPQAGSEETQYF
TRBD2 TRBJ2-3 . TRBV7-9 TGTGCCAGCAGCCCGGGGGGGGAGGGCCGGAGAGATACGCAGTATTTT CASSPGGEGRRDTQYF
TRBD2 TRBJ2-1 . TRBV27 TGTGCCAGCGGCTCGGGACTAGCGGAGCGGAATGAGCAGTTCTTC CASGSGLAERNEQFF
TRBD1 TRBJ1-1 . TRBV7-2 TGTGCCAGCAGCTACAGGGGGGGCATGAACACTGAAGCTTTCTTT CASSYRGGMNTEAFF
TRBD2 TRBJ2-1 . TRBV6-2/TRBV6-3 TGTGCCAGCAGTACCGGACTAGCTACCTACAATGAGCAGTTCTTC CASSTGLATYNEQFF
TRBD2 TRBJ2-1 . TRBV19 TGTGCCAGTATCGACCTAGCGGGAGTACGGAATGAGCAGTTCTTC CASIDLAGVRNEQFF
. TRBJ2-1 . TRBV24-1 TGTGCCACCAGTGATTTGCCAGGCTCCTACAATGAGCAGTTCTTC CATSDLPGSYNEQFF
TRBD2 TRBJ2-1 . TRBV5-1 TGCGCCAGCAGATCCGGGACTAGCGGAGTGCCTCGGGGTGAGCAGTTCTTC CASRSGTSGVPRGEQFF
. TRBJ1-5 . TRBV19 TGTGCCACCGGGTCAACGGGGAATCAGCCCCAGCATTTT CATGSTGNQPQHF
TRBD1 TRBJ2-3 once TRBV5-1 TGCGCCAGCCAGCGGACAGGGGGCCCCACAGATACGCAGTATTTT CASQRTGGPTDTQYF
TRBD1 TRBJ2-3 . TRBV24-1 TGTGCCACCAGTGATGCACGGACAGGAGTTACAGATACGCAGTATTTT CATSDARTGVTDTQYF
. TRBJ2-7 . TRBV6-2/TRBV6-3 TGTGCCAGCAGCTCAGCGGGTGGTGGGGCCTACGAGCAGTACTTC CASSSAGGGAYEQYF
TRBD2 TRBJ2-1 . TRBV18 TGTGCCAGCTCACCGCGACTAGCGGGAAGTGGCTCCTACAATGAGCAGTTCTTC CASSPRLAGSGSYNEQFF
TRBD1 TRBJ2-1 . TRBV20-1 TGCAGTGCTAGTAGACAGGGGTGGGACAATGAGCAGTTCTTC CSASRQGWDNEQFF